This is a list of T cell receptor beta chains from one sample in a study of T cell responses to AZD1222 COVID-19 vaccine. Data came from immunoSEQ multiplex PCR; TCRdb stores just in-frame clones and leaves some out. The sample lists roughly 150,000 clones; roughly 85% were seen once. Specimen: peripheral blood, collected 28 days after the second AZD1222 dose. The receptor set was obtained from an adult who received the AZD1222 COVID-19 vaccine. The CDR3 runs from the conserved cysteine through the conserved F or W. D genes are given only for firm matches. The size field is filled for only some rows; it gives once, few, many or a size class.

>TRBJ2-7|TRBV10-2|.|.
CASSEPPRRVVAEQYF
TGCGCCAGCAGTGAGCCTCCCCGGCGAGTGGTAGCGGAGCAGTACTTC
>TRBJ1-5|TRBV4-1|.|.
CASSQVGPYSNQPQHF
TGCGCCAGCAGCCAAGTAGGGCCGTATAGCAATCAGCCCCAGCATTTT
>TRBJ1-2|TRBV5-1|.|.
CASSLTVVGYGYTF
TGCGCCAGCAGCTTGACGGTCGTGGGATATGGCTACACCTTC
>TRBJ2-3|TRBV25-1|TRBD2|.
CASSLAGAGGDTQYF
TGTGCCAGCTCCTTAGCGGGGGCGGGGGGAGATACGCAGTATTTT
>TRBJ1-5|TRBV6-5|.|.
CASSYRSTNQPQHF
TGTGCCAGCAGTTACCGTTCAACTAATCAGCCCCAGCATTTT
>TRBJ1-6|TRBV7-2|.|.
CASSLGQLSGSPLHF
TGTGCCAGCAGCTTAGGACAGCTTTCTGGTTCACCCCTCCACTTT
>TRBJ1-2|TRBV6-2/TRBV6-3|.|.
CASSRTADYGYTF
TGTGCCAGCAGCCGGACCGCTGACTATGGCTACACCTTC
>TRBJ1-2|TRBV4-2|.|.
CASSQQRTANYGYTF
TGTGCCAGCAGCCAACAACGGACAGCTAACTATGGCTACACCTTC
>TRBJ1-2|TRBV5-1|.|few
CASSLEAGATGGYTF
TGCGCCAGCAGCTTGGAGGCGGGGGCAACTGGAGGCTACACCTTC
>TRBJ2-2|TRBV10-2|TRBD2|.
CASRGAGGQGGELFF
TGCGCCAGCAGGGGTGCGGGGGGCCAGGGCGGGGAGCTGTTTTTT
>TRBJ2-3|TRBV19|TRBD1|.
CASSLLQGNADTQYF
TGTGCCAGTAGTTTATTACAGGGGAATGCAGATACGCAGTATTTT
>TRBJ2-3|TRBV7-9|.|.
CASSFSPDTQYF
TGTGCCAGCAGCTTTTCCCCAGATACGCAGTATTTT
>TRBJ1-1|TRBV11-2|.|few
CASNPLPEGTEAFF
TGTGCCAGCAATCCCCTCCCTGAGGGGACTGAAGCTTTCTTT
>TRBJ1-1|TRBV4-3|.|few
CASSQVRGSEQEAFF
TGCGCCAGCAGCCAAGTTAGAGGATCGGAGCAGGAAGCTTTCTTT
>TRBJ2-4|TRBV15|.|once
CATSRGRDVAKNIQYF
TGTGCCACCAGCAGAGGGCGGGACGTAGCCAAAAACATTCAGTACTTC
>TRBJ1-2|TRBV4-1|.|few
CASSQETGYGYTF
TGCGCCAGCAGCCAGGAGACAGGTTATGGCTACACCTTC
>TRBJ2-5|TRBV5-4|.|.
CASSLLDRAAGETQYF
TGTGCCAGCAGCTTACTTGACAGGGCCGCGGGGGAGACCCAGTACTTC
>TRBJ2-3|TRBV29-1|.|.
CSVVTKYTDTQYF
TGCAGCGTTGTGACTAAGTACACAGATACGCAGTATTTT
>TRBJ1-6|TRBV5-1|TRBD1|.
CASSVTGGQNSPLHF
TGCGCCAGCAGCGTAACAGGGGGCCAAAATTCACCCCTCCACTTT
>TRBJ1-2|TRBV18|TRBD1|.
CASSPGQDYGYTF
TGTGCCAGCTCCCCGGGACAGGACTATGGCTACACCTTC
>TRBJ2-7|TRBV5-1|TRBD1|.
CASSLGTGRAEQYF
TGCGCCAGCAGCTTGGGGACAGGGCGGGCCGAGCAGTACTTC
>TRBJ2-3|TRBV5-1|TRBD2|once
CASSLGLAGADTQYF
TGCGCCAGCAGCTTGGGGCTAGCGGGGGCAGATACGCAGTATTTT
>TRBJ2-2|TRBV7-6|.|.
CASSRPEEQNTGELFF
TGTGCCAGCAGCCGACCCGAAGAACAGAACACCGGGGAGCTGTTTTTT
>TRBJ2-7|TRBV5-1|.|.
CASSLGLEGRAYEQYF
TGCGCCAGCAGCTTGGGCCTCGAGGGGCGAGCCTACGAGCAGTACTTC
>TRBJ2-7|TRBV5-4|.|.
CASSLVGTPSGEQYF
TGTGCCAGCAGCTTGGTAGGGACGCCCTCGGGGGAGCAGTACTTC
>TRBJ2-2|TRBV6-2/TRBV6-3|TRBD2|.
CASSRRLAGFTGELFF
TGTGCCAGCAGTCGAAGACTAGCGGGGTTCACCGGGGAGCTGTTTTTT
>TRBJ1-3|TRBV7-9|TRBD1|.
CASSSRPGQGFGNTIYF
TGTGCCAGCAGCTCGCGCCCCGGACAGGGTTTTGGAAACACCATATATTTT
>TRBJ1-2|TRBV20-1|.|.
CSATGDYGYTF
TGCAGTGCTACGGGAGACTATGGCTACACCTTC
>TRBJ1-2|TRBV24-1|TRBD1|.
CATAPILGGFLWSNGYTF
TGTGCCACGGCGCCCATCTTAGGGGGCTTTCTCTGGTCCAATGGCTACACCTTC
>TRBJ1-5|TRBV6-1|.|.
CASSDQGFLQPQHF
TGTGCCAGCAGTGATCAGGGGTTCTTACAGCCCCAGCATTTT
>TRBJ2-3|TRBV6-5|.|.
CASSHTRTDTQYF
TGTGCCAGCAGTCACACCCGCACAGATACGCAGTATTTT
>TRBJ2-7|TRBV4-1|.|.
CASSQDVWSARYEQYF
TGCGCCAGCAGCCAAGATGTTTGGAGTGCTCGCTACGAGCAGTACTTC
>TRBJ1-6|TRBV18|TRBD1|.
CASSPLDRTYNSPLHF
TGTGCCAGCTCACCACTGGACAGGACCTATAATTCACCCCTCCACTTT
>TRBJ2-1|TRBV7-6|.|.
CASSPDSHEQFF
TGTGCCAGCAGCCCTGATTCCCATGAGCAGTTCTTC
>TRBJ2-7|TRBV7-8|.|few
CASSLRTEGYEQYF
TGTGCCAGCAGCTTAAGGACAGAGGGCTACGAGCAGTACTTC
>TRBJ2-3|TRBV4-3|TRBD1|.
CASSQDTGQFYTDTQYF
TGCGCCAGCAGCCAAGATACGGGACAGTTTTACACAGATACGCAGTATTTT
>TRBJ1-6|TRBV19|.|.
CASSIPLGNRRSPLHF
TGTGCCAGTAGTATTCCCCTTGGGAACAGGCGCTCACCCCTCCACTTT
>TRBJ2-5|TRBV3-1/TRBV3-2|TRBD2|.
CASSPSGGYQETQYF
TGTGCCAGCAGCCCTAGCGGGGGGTACCAAGAGACCCAGTACTTC
>TRBJ2-6|TRBV7-6|TRBD1|.
CASSPGQGARGANVLTF
TGTGCCAGCAGTCCGGGACAGGGGGCTCGTGGGGCCAACGTCCTGACTTTC